This is a list of T cell receptor beta chains from one sample in a study of OX40 agonist ivuxolimab in advanced cancers. Sequencing was performed with immunoSEQ multiplex PCR; in TCRdb, only in-frame clones are kept and a portion is missing. The repertoire includes about 26,000 clones, roughly 77% of them detected once, and 33% sits in the top ten. The specimen comprised CD4+ or CD8+ T cells sorted from blood, sampled in a trial of the OX40 agonist ivuxolimab. These receptors originate from an adult with an advanced solid tumor such as melanoma, head and neck, liver or kidney cancer. Each CDR3 is given with its conserved first and last residue. The D gene is left open where the match is weak. For some rows the clone size is stated as once, few or many, or as a class when expanded; others skip it.

clone_size	v_call	j_call	d_call	cdr3_nt	cdr3_aa
once	TRBV7-8	TRBJ2-7	NA	TGTGCCAGCAGCTTAAACGGGGCCCGCTACGAGCAGTACTTC	CASSLNGARYEQYF
NA	TRBV19	TRBJ2-1	TRBD1	TGTGCCAGTAGTCCGACGACAGGGCAAAATGAGCAGTTCTTC	CASSPTTGQNEQFF
NA	TRBV10-3	TRBJ2-4	NA	TGTGCCATCAGTGAGTTATGGGGGGTCAAAAACATTCAGTACTTC	CAISELWGVKNIQYF
NA	TRBV9	TRBJ2-2	NA	TGTGCCAGCAGCGGACACCCCGGCCAGGGCTTTGTCACCGGGGAGCTGTTTTTT	CASSGHPGQGFVTGELFF
NA	TRBV4-2	TRBJ2-1	TRBD2	TGTGCCAGCAGCCAAGAATCGCGGGAGTACGGAAATGAGCAGTTCTTC	CASSQESREYGNEQFF
NA	TRBV21-1	TRBJ1-4	NA	TGTGCCAGCAGTCCTAAAAAAAGCGTTGACAGGGGGCGTGAAAAACTGTTTTTT	CASSPKKSVDRGREKLFF
few	TRBV19	TRBJ2-5	NA	TGTGCCAGTAGTATGGGGGGCGATGGTCAAGAGACCCAGTACTTC	CASSMGGDGQETQYF
NA	TRBV27	TRBJ1-5	NA	TGTGCCAGCAGTCAGCTGAGTTATAGCAATCAGCCCCAGCATTTT	CASSQLSYSNQPQHF
NA	TRBV5-1	TRBJ2-7	NA	TGCGCCAGCAGCTTGACTGGGGGGCCCTACGAGCAGTACTTC	CASSLTGGPYEQYF
once	TRBV2	TRBJ2-7	NA	TGTGCCAGCAGTGAAGGACCTGCGACCTACGAGCAGTACTTC	CASSEGPATYEQYF
NA	TRBV28	TRBJ1-1	NA	TGTGCCAGCAGTTATCCGGGATTCTTAGCTTTCTTT	CASSYPGFLAFF
NA	TRBV19	TRBJ2-7	NA	TGTGCCAGTAGTATTACGGTTTCCTACGAGCAGTACTTC	CASSITVSYEQYF
NA	TRBV6-5	TRBJ2-5	NA	TGTGCCAGCATGGGCGGGCAAGAGACCCAGTACTTC	CASMGGQETQYF
once	TRBV27	TRBJ2-7	TRBD2	TGTGCCAGCAGTCCGAGCCGGAACCGACTAGCTCCCGAGCAGTACTTC	CASSPSRNRLAPEQYF
NA	TRBV23-1	TRBJ2-7	TRBD1	TGCGCCAGCAGTCAATCCCGGACAGGGAGATACTACGAGCAGTACTTC	CASSQSRTGRYYEQYF
NA	TRBV6-9	TRBJ1-2	NA	TGTGCCAGCAGTTACGCGAACGAAGGAGCTAACTATGGCTACACCTTC	CASSYANEGANYGYTF
NA	TRBV28	TRBJ2-5	TRBD2	TGTGCCAGCAGTTCCCGGGAAGCGGGAGGGGCGACCCAGTACTTC	CASSSREAGGATQYF
once	TRBV12-5	TRBJ2-7	TRBD2	TGTGCTAGTGGTACTACAAACCCGGGACTAGCGGGATTTTTCTACGAGCAGTACTTC	CASGTTNPGLAGFFYEQYF
NA	TRBV9	TRBJ2-7	TRBD1	TGTGCCAGCAGCCCCGAGGGGACAGGGGGTTACGAGCAGTACTTC	CASSPEGTGGYEQYF
NA	TRBV7-9	TRBJ2-5	NA	TGTGCCAGCAGCTTAGTGGCTTCCCAAGAGACCCAGTACTTC	CASSLVASQETQYF
NA	TRBV6-6	TRBJ1-1	NA	TGTGCCAGCAGGGACAGGAACACTGAAGCTTTCTTT	CASRDRNTEAFF
NA	TRBV9	TRBJ2-1	NA	TGTGCCAGCGGTGATACTTACAATGAGCAGTTCTTC	CASGDTYNEQFF
many	TRBV11-3	TRBJ2-7	NA	TGTGCCAGCAGCCTCGGGGGTGACCTAACCGAGCAGTACTTC	CASSLGGDLTEQYF
NA	TRBV9	TRBJ2-2	TRBD1	TGTGCCAGCAGTGTCTGGGGGACAGTCACCGGGGAGCTGTTTTTT	CASSVWGTVTGELFF
few	TRBV27	TRBJ2-7	TRBD1	TGTGCCAGCAGTTTAGAGGGGACAGGGGCCTACGAGCAGTACTTC	CASSLEGTGAYEQYF
NA	TRBV6-5	TRBJ2-5	NA	TGTGCCAGCAGTTACTCAGGCGCCCGAGAGACCCAGTACTTC	CASSYSGARETQYF
NA	TRBV21-1	TRBJ1-1	NA	TGTGCCAGCAGCACTAAAAGCCTCCGGGGTGAGAACACTGAAGCTTTCTTT	CASSTKSLRGENTEAFF
NA	TRBV7-3	TRBJ2-2	TRBD2	TGTGCCAGCAGCAGAGGACTAGCGGGAGTTGGCACCGGGGAGCTGTTTTTT	CASSRGLAGVGTGELFF
NA	TRBV6-5	TRBJ1-5	NA	TGTGCCAGCAACCCAGGAAATAGCAATCAGCCCCAGCATTTT	CASNPGNSNQPQHF
few	TRBV5-6	TRBJ2-1	NA	TGTGCCAGCAGCTTGGCTGAGTTCTCGGGTGAGCAGTTCTTC	CASSLAEFSGEQFF
medium-sized	TRBV21-1	TRBJ2-7	NA	TGTGCCAGCAGCAAAGCTCCAAATAGACTAGCGGGAGACTACGAGCAGTACTTC	CASSKAPNRLAGDYEQYF
NA	TRBV14	TRBJ2-3	NA	TGTGCCAGCAGCCAAGACAATTACCGGGAATACGGGTCAGATACGCAGTATTTT	CASSQDNYREYGSDTQYF
NA	TRBV19	TRBJ2-1	NA	TGTGCCAGTAGTGTAAGGGACGGCACCTACAATGAGCAGTTCTTC	CASSVRDGTYNEQFF
few	TRBV29-1	TRBJ2-1	TRBD1	TGCAGCGTTGAAGGACAGGGGAAGTACAATGAGCAGTTCTTC	CSVEGQGKYNEQFF
NA	TRBV4-1	TRBJ2-2	NA	TGCGCCAGCAGCCAGTGGTCCGACAACACCGGGGAGCTGTTTTTT	CASSQWSDNTGELFF
NA	TRBV9	TRBJ2-2	TRBD2	TGTGCCAGCAGCCCTTCCGGGAGGGCCACCGGGGAGCTGTTTTTT	CASSPSGRATGELFF
once	TRBV19	TRBJ2-7	NA	TGTGCCAGTAGCGAAAGGACACTCTACTACGAGCAGTACTTC	CASSERTLYYEQYF
NA	TRBV19	TRBJ2-3	NA	TGTGCCAGTAGTATTGGTCGGGATACGCAGTATTTT	CASSIGRDTQYF
NA	TRBV19	TRBJ1-1	TRBD1	TGTGCCAGTAGTACCTGGGACAGGTGGGACACTGAAGCTTTCTTT	CASSTWDRWDTEAFF
NA	TRBV21-1	TRBJ2-1	NA	TGTGCCAGACCCGGAGCGCTAGCGGTCTACAATGAGCAGTTCTTC	CARPGALAVYNEQFF
NA	TRBV5-6	TRBJ2-5	TRBD2	TGTGCCAGCAGCTACGGACTAGCCGAGACCCAGTACTTC	CASSYGLAETQYF
once	TRBV14	TRBJ1-2	NA	TGTGCCAGCAGCCAAGATCGGGGATTCTATGGCTACACCTTC	CASSQDRGFYGYTF
NA	TRBV7-2	TRBJ1-1	NA	TGTGCCAGCAGCTTGGGGGCGACCGAAGCTTTCTTT	CASSLGATEAFF
NA	TRBV7-2	TRBJ2-7	NA	TGTGCCAGCAGCCAAGGACAGAGCTCCTACGAGCAGTACTTC	CASSQGQSSYEQYF
NA	TRBV27	TRBJ1-1	NA	TGTGCCAGCAGTTTATCCAATATCGCTGAAGCTTTCTTT	CASSLSNIAEAFF
NA	TRBV19	TRBJ2-7	NA	TGTGCCAGTAGTGAACTAGCATCCTACGAGCAGTACTTC	CASSELASYEQYF
NA	TRBV7-9	TRBJ2-5	NA	TGTGCCAGCAGACACCGGGACGGTAAAGAGACCCAGTACTTC	CASRHRDGKETQYF
few	TRBV2	TRBJ2-5	TRBD2	TGTGCCAGCAGTCGGGGACTAGCGGGGGTTTGGGAGACCCAGTACTTC	CASSRGLAGVWETQYF
once	TRBV18	TRBJ2-3	TRBD1	TGTGCCAGCTCTCCTCGACAGGGCAGAACAGATACGCAGTATTTT	CASSPRQGRTDTQYF
NA	TRBV19	TRBJ2-3	NA	TGTGCCAGTAGCGGGACTAGCACAGATACGCAGTATTTT	CASSGTSTDTQYF
NA	TRBV6-5	TRBJ1-2	NA	TGTGCCAGCAGTTACCCAGGTTATTATGGCTACACCTTC	CASSYPGYYGYTF
NA	TRBV19	TRBJ2-5	TRBD2	TGTGCCAGTAGTATTGGGGCGGGAGAGATTTCCCAGTACTTC	CASSIGAGEISQYF
few	TRBV10-3	TRBJ2-7	NA	TGTGCCATCAGTGCCTCCGGGAGAATCTACGAGCAGTACTTC	CAISASGRIYEQYF
NA	TRBV7-8	TRBJ2-7	NA	TGTGCCAGCAGCGTCAGTTCGGGTTACGAGCAGTACTTC	CASSVSSGYEQYF
NA	TRBV28	TRBJ2-7	NA	TGTGCCAGCAGAAAAAGACAGGCATACTACGAGCAGTACTTC	CASRKRQAYYEQYF
NA	TRBV7-9	TRBJ2-7	NA	TGTGCCAGCAGCCATGCCTGGGACGGCTCCTACGAGCAGTACTTC	CASSHAWDGSYEQYF
NA	TRBV5-4	TRBJ1-1	NA	TGTGCCAGTTTTCTAGGGGGCACTGAAGCTTTCTTT	CASFLGGTEAFF